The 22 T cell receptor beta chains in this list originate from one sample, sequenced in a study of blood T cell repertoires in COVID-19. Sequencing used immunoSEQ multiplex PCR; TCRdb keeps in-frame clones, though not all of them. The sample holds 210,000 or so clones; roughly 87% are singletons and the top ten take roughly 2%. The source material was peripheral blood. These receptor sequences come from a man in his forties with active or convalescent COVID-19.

CDR3 nucleotide sequence: TGTGCCAGCAGCCCAGGACAGGTACAAGAGACCCAGTACTTC. The encoded protein is CASSPGQVQETQYF. The chain recombines TRBV27 with TRBJ2-5, with 7 bases lining up with TRBD1. Germline CDR1 and CDR2: MNHEY and SMNVEV (reference sequence). Trimming at V came to 6 bases and at J to 2 bases, leaving 6 bases not matched to a gene. The CDR3 sequence is 14 residues long.

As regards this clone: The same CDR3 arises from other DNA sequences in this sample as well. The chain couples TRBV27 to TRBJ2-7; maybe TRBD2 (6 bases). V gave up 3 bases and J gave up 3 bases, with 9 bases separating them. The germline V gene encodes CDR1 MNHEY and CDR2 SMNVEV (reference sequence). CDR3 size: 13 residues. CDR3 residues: CASSFAGGYEQYF. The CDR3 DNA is TGTGCCAGCAGTTTTGCCGGGGGCTACGAGCAGTACTTC.

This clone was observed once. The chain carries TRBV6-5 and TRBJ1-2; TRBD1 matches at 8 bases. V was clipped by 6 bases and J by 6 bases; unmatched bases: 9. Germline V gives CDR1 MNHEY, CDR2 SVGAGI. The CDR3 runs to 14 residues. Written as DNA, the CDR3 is TGTGCCAGCAGCTACCTGGGACAGGTGGATGGCTACACCTTC. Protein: CASSYLGQVDGYTF.

The CDR3 DNA is TGTGCCAGCAGCCGATTAGCAAATGAGCAGTTCTTC. It specifies CASSRLANEQFF. V gene TRBV2 combines with J gene TRBJ2-1; no clear D gene. The V and J ends lost 6 bases and 7 bases respectively, with 10 bases between them. From germline, CDR1 is SNHLY and CDR2 FYNNEI. The CDR3 is made up of 12 amino acids.

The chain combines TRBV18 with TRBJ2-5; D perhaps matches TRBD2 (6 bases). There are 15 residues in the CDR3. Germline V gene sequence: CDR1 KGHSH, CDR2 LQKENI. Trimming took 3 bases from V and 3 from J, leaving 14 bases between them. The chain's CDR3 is CASSPTLSGEETQYF. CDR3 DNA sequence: TGTGCCAGCTCACCCACTCTTTCGGGGGAAGAGACCCAGTACTTC.

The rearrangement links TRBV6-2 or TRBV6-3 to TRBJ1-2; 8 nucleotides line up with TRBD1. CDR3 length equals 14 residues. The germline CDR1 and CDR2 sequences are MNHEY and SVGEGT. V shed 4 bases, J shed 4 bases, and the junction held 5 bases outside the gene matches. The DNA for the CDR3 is TGTGCCAGCAGTTGGACAGGGACTCCCTATGGCTACACCTTC. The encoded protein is CASSWTGTPYGYTF.

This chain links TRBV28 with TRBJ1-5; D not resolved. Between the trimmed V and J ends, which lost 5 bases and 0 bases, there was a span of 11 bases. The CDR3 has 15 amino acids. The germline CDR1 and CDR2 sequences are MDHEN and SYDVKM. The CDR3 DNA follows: TGTGCCAGCAGTCCGACACTGTATAGCAATCAGCCCCAGCATTTT. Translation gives CASSPTLYSNQPQHF.

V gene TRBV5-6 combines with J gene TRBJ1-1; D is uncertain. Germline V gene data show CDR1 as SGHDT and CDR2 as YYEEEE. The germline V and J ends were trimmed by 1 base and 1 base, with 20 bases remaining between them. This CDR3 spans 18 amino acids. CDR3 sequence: CASSLNPITVESNTEAFF. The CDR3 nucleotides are TGTGCCAGCAGCTTGAACCCGATTACAGTTGAATCGAACACTGAAGCTTTCTTT.

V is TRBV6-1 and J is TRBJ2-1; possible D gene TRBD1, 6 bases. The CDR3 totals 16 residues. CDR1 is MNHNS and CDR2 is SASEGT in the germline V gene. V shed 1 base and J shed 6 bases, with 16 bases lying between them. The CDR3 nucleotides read TGTGCCAGCAGTGAAGTCCGGGCAGGGGCCATCAATGAGCAGTTCTTC. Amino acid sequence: CASSEVRAGAINEQFF.

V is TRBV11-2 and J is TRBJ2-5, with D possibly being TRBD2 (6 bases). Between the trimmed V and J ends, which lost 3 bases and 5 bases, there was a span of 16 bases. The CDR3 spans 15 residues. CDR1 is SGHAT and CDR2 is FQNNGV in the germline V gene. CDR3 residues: CASSFSVARGETQYF. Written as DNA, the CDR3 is TGTGCCAGCAGCTTCTCTGTAGCTCGGGGGGAGACCCAGTACTTC.

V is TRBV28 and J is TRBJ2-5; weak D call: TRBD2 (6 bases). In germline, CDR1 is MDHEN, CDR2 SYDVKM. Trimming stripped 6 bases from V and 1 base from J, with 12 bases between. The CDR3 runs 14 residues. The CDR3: CASRWTNVQETQYF. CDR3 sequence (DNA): TGTGCCAGCAGGTGGACTAATGTCCAAGAGACCCAGTACTTC.

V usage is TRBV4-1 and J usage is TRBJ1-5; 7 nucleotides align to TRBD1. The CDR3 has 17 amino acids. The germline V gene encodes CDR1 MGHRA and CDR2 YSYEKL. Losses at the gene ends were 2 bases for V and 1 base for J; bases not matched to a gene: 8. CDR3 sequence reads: CASSQKKGALSNQPQHF. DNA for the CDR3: TGCGCCAGCAGCCAAAAAAAGGGGGCGCTCAGCAATCAGCCCCAGCATTTT.

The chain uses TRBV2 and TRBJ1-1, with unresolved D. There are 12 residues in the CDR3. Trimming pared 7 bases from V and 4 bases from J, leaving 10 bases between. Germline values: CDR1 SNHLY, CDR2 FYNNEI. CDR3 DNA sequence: TGTGCCAGCATCGGGGTGGGCACTGAAGCTTTCTTT. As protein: CASIGVGTEAFF.

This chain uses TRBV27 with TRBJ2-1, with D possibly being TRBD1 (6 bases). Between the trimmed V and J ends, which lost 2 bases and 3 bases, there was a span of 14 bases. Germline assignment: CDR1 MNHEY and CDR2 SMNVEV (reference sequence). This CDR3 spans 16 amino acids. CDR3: CASSLQGRIHYNEQFF. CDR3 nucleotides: TGTGCCAGCAGTTTACAGGGGCGAATACACTACAATGAGCAGTTCTTC.

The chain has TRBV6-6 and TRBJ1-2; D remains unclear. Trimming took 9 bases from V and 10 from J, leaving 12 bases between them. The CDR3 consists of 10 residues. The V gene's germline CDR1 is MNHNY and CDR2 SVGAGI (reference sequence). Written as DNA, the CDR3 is TGTGCCAGTTTTGGGAGCAACTACACCTTC. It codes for CASFGSNYTF.

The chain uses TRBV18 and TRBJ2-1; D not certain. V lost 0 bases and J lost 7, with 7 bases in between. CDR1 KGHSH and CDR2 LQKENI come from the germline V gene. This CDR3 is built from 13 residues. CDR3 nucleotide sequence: TGTGCCAGCTCACCACCGGTGGCTAATGAGCAGTTCTTC. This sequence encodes CASSPPVANEQFF.

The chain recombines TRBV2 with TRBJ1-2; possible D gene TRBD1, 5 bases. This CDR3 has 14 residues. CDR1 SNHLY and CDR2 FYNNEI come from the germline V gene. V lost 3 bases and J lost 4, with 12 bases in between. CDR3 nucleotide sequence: TGTGCCAGCAGTGAGCCTCGGGGGGGCTATGGCTACACCTTC. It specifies CASSEPRGGYGYTF.

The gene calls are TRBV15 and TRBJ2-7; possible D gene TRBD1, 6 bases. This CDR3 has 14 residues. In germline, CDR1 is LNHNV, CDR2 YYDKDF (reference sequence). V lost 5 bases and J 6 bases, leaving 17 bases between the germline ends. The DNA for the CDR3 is TGTGCCACCAGCTCCTGGGACATTTCGCGCGAGCAGTACTTC. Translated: CATSSWDISREQYF.

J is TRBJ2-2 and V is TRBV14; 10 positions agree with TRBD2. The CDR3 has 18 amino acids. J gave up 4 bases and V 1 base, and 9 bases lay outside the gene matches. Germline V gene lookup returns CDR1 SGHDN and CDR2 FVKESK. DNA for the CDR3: TGTGCCAGCAGCCAAGGGGCTAGCGGGAGAAAGGTCACCGGGGAGCTGTTTTTT. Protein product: CASSQGASGRKVTGELFF.

The CDR3 DNA reads as TGCGCCAGCAGACGAGGGATGGAGTCCTACAATGAGCAGTTCTTC. Translated, it gives CASRRGMESYNEQFF. The J gene is TRBJ2-1, the V gene TRBV5-1, with D tentatively TRBD2 (5 bases). CDR1 and CDR2 (germline): SGHRS, YFSETQ. The CDR3 spans 15 residues. Trimming took off 5 bases at V and 1 base at J, with 13 bases between the two ends.

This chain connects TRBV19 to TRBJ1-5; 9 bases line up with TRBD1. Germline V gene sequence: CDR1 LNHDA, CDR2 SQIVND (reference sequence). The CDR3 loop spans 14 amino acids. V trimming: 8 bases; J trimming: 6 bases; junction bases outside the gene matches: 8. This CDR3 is CASGWGQGSQPQHF. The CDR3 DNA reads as TGTGCCAGTGGGTGGGGACAGGGAAGTCAGCCCCAGCATTTT.

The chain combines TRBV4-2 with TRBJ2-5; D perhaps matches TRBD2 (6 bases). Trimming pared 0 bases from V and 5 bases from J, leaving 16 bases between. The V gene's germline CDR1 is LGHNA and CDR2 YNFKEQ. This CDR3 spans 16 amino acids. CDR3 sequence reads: CASSQDRTPAGETQYF. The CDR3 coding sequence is TGTGCCAGCAGCCAAGATCGGACTCCCGCGGGGGAGACCCAGTACTTC.